Reported below is one T cell receptor (beta chain). The sample comes from a study of OX40 agonist ivuxolimab in advanced cancers. Study-wide context: Averaging about 60 years in age, with a range of roughly 20 to 90, the cohort was 65% to 85% male.

Germline trimming cut 2 bases from V and 2 bases from J; bases unmatched to any gene: 5. Germline CDR1 and CDR2: MNHEY and SVGAGI. The CDR3 covers 16 residues. This table comes from immunoSEQ multiplex PCR, and its TCRdb copy is limited to in-frame clones, with some not included. The sample yields around 62,000 clones, around 86% seen once. Specimen: CD4+ or CD8+ T cells sorted from blood, collected in a trial of the OX40 agonist ivuxolimab. This TCR was sampled from an adult with an advanced solid tumor such as melanoma, head and neck, liver or kidney cancer. V usage is TRBV6-5 and J usage is TRBJ2-2; 7 bases are a match to TRBD2. CDR3 sequence: CASSYPGGGNTGELFF. CDR3 sequence (DNA): TGTGCCAGCAGTTACCCGGGAGGCGGAAACACCGGGGAGCTGTTTTTT.